This T cell receptor beta chain derives from a study of shared clonotypes between healthy human individuals. Study-level findings and limits: Generation probabilities of non-shared clonotypes were lower (relative to those shared by all four donors).

Germline trimming cut 5 bases from V and 4 bases from J; bases unmatched to any gene: 15. In germline, CDR1 is MNHEY, CDR2 SMNVEV (reference sequence). The CDR3 contains 17 residues. To note about this clone: Antigen unknown.

TCRdb's copy holds only in-frame clones and misses some; the assay was immunoSEQ multiplex PCR. The repertoire has some 2,100,000 clones, 93% of them found once; the top ten carry over 1.5%. The naive CD8 subset, CD45RO-negative cells positively selected for CCR7, excluded terminally differentiated effector memory CD45RA+ cells. The chain has TRBV27 and TRBJ2-3; TRBD1 aligns across 7 bases. The sample was naive CD8+ T cells from PBMCs. The source is a man aged 18 to 29 in good health. Some clones in this sample may be carry-over from other donors' samples. The CDR3 region is CASSPLEYRGRADTQYF. The CDR3, as DNA: TGTGCCAGCAGTCCACTCGAATACAGGGGTAGAGCAGATACGCAGTATTTT.